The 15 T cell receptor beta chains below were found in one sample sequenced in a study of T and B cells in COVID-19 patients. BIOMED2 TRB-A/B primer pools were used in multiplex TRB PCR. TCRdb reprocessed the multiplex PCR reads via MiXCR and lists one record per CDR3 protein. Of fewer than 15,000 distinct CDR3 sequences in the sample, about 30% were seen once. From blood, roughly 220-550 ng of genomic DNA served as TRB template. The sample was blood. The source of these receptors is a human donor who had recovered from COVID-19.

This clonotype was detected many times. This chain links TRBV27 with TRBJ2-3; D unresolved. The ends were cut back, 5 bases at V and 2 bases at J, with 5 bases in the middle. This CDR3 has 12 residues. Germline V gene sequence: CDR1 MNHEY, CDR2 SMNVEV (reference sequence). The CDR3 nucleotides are TGTGCCAGCAGTCGAAACACAGATACGCAGTATTTT. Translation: CASSRNTDTQYF.

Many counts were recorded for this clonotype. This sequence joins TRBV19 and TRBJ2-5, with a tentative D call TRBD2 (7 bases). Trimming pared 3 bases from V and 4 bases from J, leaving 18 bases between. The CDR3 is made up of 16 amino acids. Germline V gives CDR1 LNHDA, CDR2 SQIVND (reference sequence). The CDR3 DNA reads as TGTGCCAGTAGTATTCCCCTTGGGGGCGGGGGAGAGACCCAGTACTTC. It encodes CASSIPLGGGGETQYF. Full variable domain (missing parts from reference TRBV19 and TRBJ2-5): DGGITQSPKYLFRKEGQNVTLSCEQNLNHDAMYWYRQDPGQGLRLIYYSQIVNDFQKGDIAEGYSVSREKKESFPLTVTSAQKNPTAFYLCASSIPLGGGGETQYFGPGTRLLVL.

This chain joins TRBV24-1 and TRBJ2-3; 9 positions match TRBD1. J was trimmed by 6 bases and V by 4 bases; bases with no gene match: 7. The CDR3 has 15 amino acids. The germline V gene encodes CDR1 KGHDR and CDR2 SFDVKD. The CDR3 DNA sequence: TGTGCCACCAGTGAGGCGGGGACAGGGTACGATACGCAGTATTTT. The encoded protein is CATSEAGTGYDTQYF.

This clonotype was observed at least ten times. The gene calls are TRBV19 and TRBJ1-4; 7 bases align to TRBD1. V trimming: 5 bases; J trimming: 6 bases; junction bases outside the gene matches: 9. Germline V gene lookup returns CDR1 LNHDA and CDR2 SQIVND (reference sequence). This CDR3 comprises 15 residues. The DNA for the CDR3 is TGTGCCAGTAGTCCCCCACAGGGGCCGTATGAAAAACTGTTTTTT. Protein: CASSPPQGPYEKLFF.

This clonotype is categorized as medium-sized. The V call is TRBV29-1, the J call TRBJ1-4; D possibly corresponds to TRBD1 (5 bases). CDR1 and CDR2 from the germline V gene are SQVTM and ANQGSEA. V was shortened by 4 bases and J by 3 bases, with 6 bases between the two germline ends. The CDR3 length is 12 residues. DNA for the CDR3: TGCAGCGTTGGGGGCCCTAATGAAAAACTGTTTTTT. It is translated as CSVGGPNEKLFF.

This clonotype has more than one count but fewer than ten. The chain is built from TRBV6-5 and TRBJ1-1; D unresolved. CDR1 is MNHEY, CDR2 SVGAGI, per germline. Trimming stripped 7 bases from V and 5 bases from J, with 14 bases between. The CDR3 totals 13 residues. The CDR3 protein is CASKPGRPTEAFF. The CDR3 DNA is TGTGCCAGCAAACCGGGAAGGCCGACTGAAGCTTTCTTT.

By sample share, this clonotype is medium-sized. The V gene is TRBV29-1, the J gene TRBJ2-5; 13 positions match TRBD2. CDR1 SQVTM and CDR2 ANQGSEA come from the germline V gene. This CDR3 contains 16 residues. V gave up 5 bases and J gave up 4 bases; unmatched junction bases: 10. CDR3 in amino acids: CSVWSPGLAGIETQYF. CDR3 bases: TGCAGCGTTTGGAGCCCGGGACTAGCGGGAATAGAGACCCAGTACTTC.

The CDR3 protein is CASSFLGGQGEKLFF. Written as DNA, the CDR3 is TGTGCCAGCAGCTTCCTGGGGGGACAGGGTGAAAAACTGTTTTTT. V is TRBV11-1 and J is TRBJ1-4, with 9 bases that match TRBD1. The V gene end was trimmed by 3 bases and the J gene end by 7 bases; junction bases not matched to a gene: 6. The CDR3 totals 15 residues. Germline V lookup: CDR1 SGHAT, CDR2 FQDESV (reference sequence).

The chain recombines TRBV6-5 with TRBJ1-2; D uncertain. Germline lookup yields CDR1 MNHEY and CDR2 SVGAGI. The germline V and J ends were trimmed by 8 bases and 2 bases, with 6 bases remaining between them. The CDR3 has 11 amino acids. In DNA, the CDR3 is TGTGCCAGCGGGGAGAACTATGGCTACACCTTC. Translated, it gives CASGENYGYTF.

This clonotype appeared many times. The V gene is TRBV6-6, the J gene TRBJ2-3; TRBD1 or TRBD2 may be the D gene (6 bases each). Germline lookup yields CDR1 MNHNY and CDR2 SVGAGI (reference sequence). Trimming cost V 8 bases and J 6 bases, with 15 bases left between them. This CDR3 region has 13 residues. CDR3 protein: CASGGPASDTQYF. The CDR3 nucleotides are TGTGCCAGCGGGGGGCCCGCGTCTGATACGCAGTATTTT.

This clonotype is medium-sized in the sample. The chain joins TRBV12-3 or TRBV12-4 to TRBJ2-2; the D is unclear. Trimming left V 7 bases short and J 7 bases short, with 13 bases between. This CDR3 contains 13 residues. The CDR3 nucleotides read TGTGCCAGCAAAGGACGGGCAAACGGGGAGCTGTTTTTT. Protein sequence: CASKGRANGELFF.

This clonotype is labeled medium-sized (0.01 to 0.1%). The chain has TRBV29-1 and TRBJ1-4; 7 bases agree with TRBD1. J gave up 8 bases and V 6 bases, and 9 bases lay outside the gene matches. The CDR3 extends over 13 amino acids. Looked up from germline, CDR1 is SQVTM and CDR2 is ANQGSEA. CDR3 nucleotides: TGCAGCGTGGCAGGACAGGCTGGAGAAAAACTGTTTTTT. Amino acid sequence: CSVAGQAGEKLFF.

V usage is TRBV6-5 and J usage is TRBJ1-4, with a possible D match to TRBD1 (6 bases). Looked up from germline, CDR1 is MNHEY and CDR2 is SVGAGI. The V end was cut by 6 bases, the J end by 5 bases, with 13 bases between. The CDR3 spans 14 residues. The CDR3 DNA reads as TGTGCCAGCAGCCAACATAGGGGGAATGAAAAACTGTTTTTT. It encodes CASSQHRGNEKLFF.

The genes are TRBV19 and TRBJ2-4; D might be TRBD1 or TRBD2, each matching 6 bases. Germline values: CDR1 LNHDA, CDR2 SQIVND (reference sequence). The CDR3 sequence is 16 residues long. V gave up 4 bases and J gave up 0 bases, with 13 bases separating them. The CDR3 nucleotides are TGTGCCAGTAGTACCGGACGGGGGCTAGCCAAAAACATTCAGTACTTC. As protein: CASSTGRGLAKNIQYF.

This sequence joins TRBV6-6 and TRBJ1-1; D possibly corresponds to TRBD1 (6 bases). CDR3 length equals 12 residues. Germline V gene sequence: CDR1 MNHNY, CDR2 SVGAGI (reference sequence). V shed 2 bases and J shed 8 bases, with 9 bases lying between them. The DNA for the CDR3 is TGTGCCAGCAGTTACAGGGGGTCCGAAGCTTTCTTT. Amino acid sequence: CASSYRGSEAFF.